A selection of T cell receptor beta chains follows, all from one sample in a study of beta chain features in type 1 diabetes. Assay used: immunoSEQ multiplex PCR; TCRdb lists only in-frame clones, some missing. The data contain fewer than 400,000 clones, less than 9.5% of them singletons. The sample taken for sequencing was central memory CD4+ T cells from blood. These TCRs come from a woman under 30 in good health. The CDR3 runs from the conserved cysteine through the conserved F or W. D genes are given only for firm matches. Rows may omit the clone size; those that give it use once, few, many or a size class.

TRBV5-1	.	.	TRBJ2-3	TGCGCCAGCAGCCAATTGGAGACAGATACGCAGTATTTT	CASSQLETDTQYF
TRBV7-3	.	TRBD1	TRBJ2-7	TGTGCCAGCAGCTTATCGACAGGGGAAGGCTACGAGCAGTACTTC	CASSLSTGEGYEQYF
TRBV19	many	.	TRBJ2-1	TGTGCCAGTAGGGTAACTGGGATGGGCTACAATGAGCAGTTCTTC	CASRVTGMGYNEQFF
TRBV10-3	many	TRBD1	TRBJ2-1	TGTGCCATCAGTGATAGTAGGGGGCTAAACAATGAGCAGTTCTTC	CAISDSRGLNNEQFF
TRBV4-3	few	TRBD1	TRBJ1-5	TGCGCCAGCAGCGTAGACAGGGGTGATCAGCCCCAGCATTTT	CASSVDRGDQPQHF
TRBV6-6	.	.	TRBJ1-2	TGTGCCAGCCTAAGTCCGAGCTCGGGTGGCTACACCTTC	CASLSPSSGGYTF
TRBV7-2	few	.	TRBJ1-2	TGTGCCAGCAGCACGCGACAGGTAGAGGGCTACACCTTC	CASSTRQVEGYTF
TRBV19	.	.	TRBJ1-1	TGTGCCAGTAGTTATGGGGTCGGGAACACTGAAGCTTTCTTT	CASSYGVGNTEAFF
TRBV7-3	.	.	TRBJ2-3	TGTGCCAGCAGAATATCCGGGACTTCTCATACGCAGTATTTT	CASRISGTSHTQYF
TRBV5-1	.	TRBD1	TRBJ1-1	TGCGCCAGCAGCTTGGTCCGGGACAGCTGGAACACTGAAGCTTTCTTT	CASSLVRDSWNTEAFF
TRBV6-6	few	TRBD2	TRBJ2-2	TGTGCCAGCAGTTACCCCCTAGCGGGAGCCGGGGAGCTGTTTTTT	CASSYPLAGAGELFF
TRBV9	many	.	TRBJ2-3	TGTGCCAGCAGCGTTCAGGGATCCACAGATACGCAGTATTTT	CASSVQGSTDTQYF
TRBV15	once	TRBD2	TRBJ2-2	TGTGCCACCAGCAGAGATCGTCCGGGACTAGGCCGGGGCGGGGAGCTGTTTTTT	CATSRDRPGLGRGGELFF
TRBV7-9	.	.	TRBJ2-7	TGTGCCAGCAGCCCGGCCTCCTACGAGCAGTACTTC	CASSPASYEQYF
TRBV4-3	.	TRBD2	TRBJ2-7	TGCGCCAGCAGCCAAGGGACTAGCGGGATTGTTTACGAGCAGTACTTC	CASSQGTSGIVYEQYF
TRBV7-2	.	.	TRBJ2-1	TGTGCCAGCAGCTCCCAAGGAATCAGAAGCACCTACAATGAGCAGTTCTTC	CASSSQGIRSTYNEQFF
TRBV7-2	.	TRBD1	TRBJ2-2	TGTGCCAGCAGCTTGGACAGGGAATTCGCCGGGGAGCTGTTTTTT	CASSLDREFAGELFF
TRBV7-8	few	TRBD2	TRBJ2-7	TGTGCCAGCAGCTCCGTGACTAGCGGGGTCGACGAGCAGTACTTC	CASSSVTSGVDEQYF
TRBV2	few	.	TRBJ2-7	TGTGCCAGCAGTGGCGGGGCTAGCGTTGACGAGCAGTACTTC	CASSGGASVDEQYF
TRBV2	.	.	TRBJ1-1	TGTGCCACAGGGACTCAGAGGACTGAAGCTTTCTTT	CATGTQRTEAFF
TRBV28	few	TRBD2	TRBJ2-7	TGTGCCAGCAGACCTAGCGGCACCCCCTACGAGCAGTACTTC	CASRPSGTPYEQYF
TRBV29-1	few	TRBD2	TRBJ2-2	TGCAGCGTGGGGGGACTAGCGGGACCAAGGGGCGGGGAGCTGTTTTTT	CSVGGLAGPRGGELFF
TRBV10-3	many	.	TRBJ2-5	TGTGCCACCGCGGACAGCCATGGGCAAGAGACCCAGTACTTC	CATADSHGQETQYF
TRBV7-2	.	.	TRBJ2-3	TGCGCCAGCAGCCAAGACTCTACGTACACAGATACGCAGTATTTT	CASSQDSTYTDTQYF